Reported below is one T cell receptor beta chain. Antigen specificity is unknown. Amplification of TCR beta used genomic DNA extracted from peripheral blood. These data are taken from a study of T cell repertoires in aging, cancer and after chemotherapy. About the study: Six age groups, ranging from 30 or younger to 70 or older, included the donors. Over several months to years, re-sampled healthy donor repertoires clearly shared clones.

This CDR3 is 15 amino acids long. The germline gives CDR1 LNHDA, CDR2 SQIVND (reference sequence). The V gene end was trimmed by 4 bases and the J gene end by 2 bases; junction bases not matched to a gene: 5. Study conclusions and caveats: Across the chemotherapy interval, each cancer cohort showed higher median generation probability, suggesting thymic rebound.

Rearranged V-D-J TRB sequences were amplified with a mixed TRB-A/B primer pool. A single record per CDR3 protein comes from TCRdb applying MiXCR to the multiplex PCR reads. The sample has 9,400 or so distinct CDR3 sequences; around a third are singletons. The sample comprised blood. This TCR was sampled from a human donor in good health. The donor label of this sample is uncertain. The chain links TRBV19 to TRBJ1-2, with TRBD1 matching 9 bases. The CDR3 loop reads CASSSRDRGNYGYTF. In nucleotides, the CDR3 is TGTGCCAGTAGTAGTCGCGACAGGGGGAACTATGGCTACACCTTC.